Listed here are 11 T cell receptor beta chains from one sample, sequenced in a study of blood T cell repertoires in COVID-19. Sequenced by immunoSEQ multiplex PCR; TCRdb stores in-frame clones only, minus some. The sample has 100,000 to 130,000 clones, around nine tenths seen once. The sequenced sample consisted of peripheral blood. Receptors originate from a woman aged 25 to 45 with acute or convalescent COVID-19.

The chain employs TRBV7-2 and TRBJ1-5; 10 nucleotides line up with TRBD1. The J segment lost 3 bases and the V segment lost 5 bases, leaving 7 bases of the junction unmatched. The germline gives CDR1 SGHTA, CDR2 FQGNSA. This CDR3 spans 16 amino acids. The CDR3 nucleotides are TGTGCCAGCAGCCCTCGGGACAGGGGAGACAATCAGCCCCAGCATTTT. This encodes CASSPRDRGDNQPQHF.

The CDR3, as DNA: TGTGCCAGCAGCTTAGGACAGGGAAGTCAGCCCCAGCATTTT. The encoded protein is CASSLGQGSQPQHF. The chain couples TRBV7-2 to TRBJ1-5, with TRBD1 identical over 7 bases. CDR1 and CDR2 (germline): SGHTA, FQGNSA. The CDR3 consists of 14 residues. V lost 1 base to trimming and J lost 6 bases; unmatched junction nucleotides: 3. Using reference TRBV7-2 and TRBJ1-5 for the parts outside the CDR3, the full variable domain is GAGVSQSPSNKVTEKGKDVELRCDPISGHTALYWYRQSLGQGLEFLIYFQGNSAPDKSGLPSDRFSAERTGGSVSTLTIQRTQQEDSAVYLCASSLGQGSQPQHFGDGTRLSIL.

The genes are TRBV4-3 and TRBJ1-5, with D possibly being TRBD1 (5 bases). V was clipped by 4 bases and J by 7 bases, with 11 bases between them. Germline CDR1 is LGHNA and CDR2 is YSLEER. This CDR3 comprises 13 residues. CDR3 in amino acids: CASSPGRDQPQHF. Here the CDR3 DNA reads TGCGCCAGCAGCCCCGGGAGGGACCAGCCCCAGCATTTT.

The chain couples TRBV19 to TRBJ1-3, with a possible D match to TRBD1 (6 bases). The V gene lost 9 bases and the J gene lost 7 bases, with 19 bases spanning the gap. The CDR3 has 14 amino acids. Germline values: CDR1 LNHDA, CDR2 SQIVND (reference sequence). The DNA of the CDR3 is TGTGCCAGCCGGCCCAGGGACAAGCTCAACACCATATATTTT. As protein: CASRPRDKLNTIYF. Complete variable domain (other parts from reference TRBV19 and TRBJ1-3): DGGITQSPKYLFRKEGQNVTLSCEQNLNHDAMYWYRQDPGQGLRLIYYSQIVNDFQKGDIAEGYSVSREKKESFPLTVTSAQKNPTAFYLCASRPRDKLNTIYFGEGSWLTVV.

The V and J genes are TRBV3-1 (or the pseudogene TRBV3-2) and TRBJ2-1; D is unresolved. CDR1 LGHDT and CDR2 YNNKEL come from the germline V gene (reference sequence). The V end was cut by 2 bases, the J end by 8 bases, with 10 bases between. The CDR3 length is 13 residues. CDR3 residues: CASSQFSNHEQFF. Written as DNA, the CDR3 is TGTGCCAGCAGCCAATTTTCAAATCATGAGCAGTTCTTC.

J is TRBJ2-1 and V is TRBV19; D may be TRBD2 (6 bases). The CDR3 consists of 16 residues. The V and J ends lost 1 base and 0 bases respectively, with 10 bases between them. Germline CDR1 reads LNHDA; CDR2 reads SQIVND (reference sequence). CDR3 sequence (DNA): TGTGCCAGTAGTATAGGCAGCGGGTACTCCTACAATGAGCAGTTCTTC. Residues: CASSIGSGYSYNEQFF.

CDR3: CAISESGQFGAAFF. The CDR3, as DNA: TGTGCCATCAGTGAGTCGGGACAGTTCGGTGCTGCTTTCTTT. The rearrangement uses TRBV10-3 and TRBJ1-1, with 7 bases lining up with TRBD1. The V segment lost 0 bases and the J segment 11 bases; nucleotides outside the gene matches: 9. The CDR3 covers 14 residues. Germline loops: CDR1 ENHRY, CDR2 SYGVKD.

The V call is TRBV7-8, the J call TRBJ2-7; TRBD1 is a possible D gene (6 bases). This CDR3 is built from 14 residues. Between the trimmed V and J ends, which lost 4 bases and 2 bases, there was a span of 12 bases. Germline V gene data show CDR1 as SGHVS and CDR2 as FQNEAQ. CDR3 protein: CASSYRTVTYEQYF. As DNA, the CDR3 is TGTGCCAGCAGCTACCGGACAGTTACCTACGAGCAGTACTTC.

The rearrangement links TRBV25-1 to TRBJ1-1, with a tentative D call TRBD1 (5 bases). The CDR3 extends over 13 amino acids. CDR1 MGHDK and CDR2 SYGVNS come from the germline V gene. Trimming stripped 7 bases from V and 0 bases from J, with 9 bases between. The CDR3 DNA sequence: TGTGCCAGCATGGGGCAGGTGAACACTGAAGCTTTCTTT. Amino acid sequence: CASMGQVNTEAFF.

This rearrangement joins TRBV9 to TRBJ1-3, with a weak D call TRBD1 (6 bases). V was pared by 2 bases and J by 1 base, with 10 bases between. CDR1 and CDR2 (germline): SGDLS, YYNGEE. This CDR3 is 15 amino acids long. CDR3 DNA: TGTGCCAGCAGCGTCACAGGGTTATCTGGAAACACCATATATTTT. The encoded protein is CASSVTGLSGNTIYF.

The V gene is TRBV10-1, the J gene TRBJ1-2, with TRBD1 matching 11 bases. There are 12 residues in the CDR3. Trimming cost V 10 bases and J 8 bases; bases outside gene matches: 6. Germline values: CDR1 WNHNN, CDR2 SYGVQD (reference sequence). In DNA, the CDR3 is TGCGCCACAGGACAGGGGGCCTGGGGCTACACCTTC. As protein: CATGQGAWGYTF.